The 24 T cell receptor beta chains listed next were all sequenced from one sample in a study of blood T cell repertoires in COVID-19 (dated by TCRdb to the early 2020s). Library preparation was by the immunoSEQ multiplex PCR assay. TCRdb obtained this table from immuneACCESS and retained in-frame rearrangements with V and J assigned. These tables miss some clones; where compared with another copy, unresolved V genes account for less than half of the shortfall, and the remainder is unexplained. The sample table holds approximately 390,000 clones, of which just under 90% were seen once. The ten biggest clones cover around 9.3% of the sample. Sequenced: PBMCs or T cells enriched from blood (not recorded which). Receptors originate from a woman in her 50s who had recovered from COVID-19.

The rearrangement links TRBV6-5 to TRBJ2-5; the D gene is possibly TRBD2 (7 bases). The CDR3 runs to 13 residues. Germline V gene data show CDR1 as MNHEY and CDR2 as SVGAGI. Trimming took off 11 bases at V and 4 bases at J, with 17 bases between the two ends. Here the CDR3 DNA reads TGTGCCGCCCGGACCCGGGGGGCAGAGACCCAGTACTTC. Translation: CAARTRGAETQYF.

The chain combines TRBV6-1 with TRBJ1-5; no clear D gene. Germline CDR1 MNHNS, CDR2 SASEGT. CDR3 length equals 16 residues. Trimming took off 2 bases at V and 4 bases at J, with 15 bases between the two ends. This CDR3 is CASSEFSGQDNQPQHF. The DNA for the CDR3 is TGTGCCAGCAGTGAATTTAGTGGGCAGGATAATCAGCCCCAGCATTTT.

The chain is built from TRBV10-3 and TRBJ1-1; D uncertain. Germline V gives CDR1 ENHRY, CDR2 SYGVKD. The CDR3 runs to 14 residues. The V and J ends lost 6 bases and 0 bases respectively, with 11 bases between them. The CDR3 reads CAIRPTAVNTEAFF. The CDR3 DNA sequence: TGTGCCATCAGGCCGACGGCGGTGAACACTGAAGCTTTCTTT.

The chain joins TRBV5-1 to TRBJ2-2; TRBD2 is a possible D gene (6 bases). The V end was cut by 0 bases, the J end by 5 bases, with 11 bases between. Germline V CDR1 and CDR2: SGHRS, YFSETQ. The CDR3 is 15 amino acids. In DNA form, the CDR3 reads TGCGCCAGCAGCTTGGAGACTAGAGAAACCGGGGAGCTGTTTTTT. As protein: CASSLETRETGELFF.

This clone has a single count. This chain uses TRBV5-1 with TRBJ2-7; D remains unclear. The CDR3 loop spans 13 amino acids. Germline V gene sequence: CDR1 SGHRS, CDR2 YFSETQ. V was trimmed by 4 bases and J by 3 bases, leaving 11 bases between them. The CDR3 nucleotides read TGCGCCAGCAGCGCGACAACACTCTACGAGCAGTACTTC. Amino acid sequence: CASSATTLYEQYF.

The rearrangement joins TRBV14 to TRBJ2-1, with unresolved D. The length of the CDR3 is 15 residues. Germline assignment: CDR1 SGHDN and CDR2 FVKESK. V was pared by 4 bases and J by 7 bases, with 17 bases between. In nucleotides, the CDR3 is TGTGCCAGCAGCCTGCCCGTGGTTGGTACAAATGAGCAGTTCTTC. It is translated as CASSLPVVGTNEQFF.

The CDR3: CASSLAGTGELFF. The CDR3 region has the DNA TGTGCCAGCAGTTTGGCGGGCACCGGGGAGCTGTTTTTT. This chain links TRBV28 with TRBJ2-2, with D maybe TRBD2 (5 bases). V shed 3 bases and J shed 4 bases, with 6 bases lying between them. CDR1 and CDR2 from the germline V gene are MDHEN and SYDVKM. The CDR3 is 13 residues long.

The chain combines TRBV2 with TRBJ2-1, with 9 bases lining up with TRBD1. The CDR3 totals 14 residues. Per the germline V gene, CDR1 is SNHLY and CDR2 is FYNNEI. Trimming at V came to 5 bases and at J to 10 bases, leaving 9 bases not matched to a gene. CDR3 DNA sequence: TGTGCCAGCAGTTCAGGACAGGGGACGGAGGAGCAGTTCTTC. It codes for CASSSGQGTEEQFF.

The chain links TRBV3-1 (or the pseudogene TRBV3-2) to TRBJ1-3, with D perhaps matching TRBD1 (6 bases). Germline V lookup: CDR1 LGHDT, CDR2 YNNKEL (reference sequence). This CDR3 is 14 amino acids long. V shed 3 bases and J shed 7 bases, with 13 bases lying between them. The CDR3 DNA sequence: TGTGCCAGCAGCCACTCAGGGGAGGGTAACACCATATATTTT. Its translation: CASSHSGEGNTIYF.

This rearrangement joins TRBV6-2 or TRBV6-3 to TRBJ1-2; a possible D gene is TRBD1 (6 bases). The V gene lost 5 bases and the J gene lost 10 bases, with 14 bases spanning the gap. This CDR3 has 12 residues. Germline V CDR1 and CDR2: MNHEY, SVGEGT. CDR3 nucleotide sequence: TGTGCCAGCAGTCCACAGGGAAATAACTACACCTTC. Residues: CASSPQGNNYTF.

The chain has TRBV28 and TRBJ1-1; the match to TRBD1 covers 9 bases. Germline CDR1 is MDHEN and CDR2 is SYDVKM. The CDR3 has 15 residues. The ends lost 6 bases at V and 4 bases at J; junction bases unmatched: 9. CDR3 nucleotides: TGTGCCAGCAGCCTCCGACAGGGGGATATCACTGAAGCTTTCTTT. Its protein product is CASSLRQGDITEAFF.

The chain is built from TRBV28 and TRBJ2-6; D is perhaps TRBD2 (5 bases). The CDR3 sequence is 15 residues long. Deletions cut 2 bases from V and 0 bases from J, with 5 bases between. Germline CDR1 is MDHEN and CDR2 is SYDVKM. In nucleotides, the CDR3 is TGTGCCAGCAGTTTAGGGAGCTCTGGGGCCAACGTCCTGACTTTC. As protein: CASSLGSSGANVLTF.

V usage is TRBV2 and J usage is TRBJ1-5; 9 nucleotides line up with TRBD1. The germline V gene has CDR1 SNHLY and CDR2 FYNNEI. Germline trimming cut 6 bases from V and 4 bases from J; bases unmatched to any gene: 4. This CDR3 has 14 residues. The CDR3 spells CASSGTGRNQPQHF. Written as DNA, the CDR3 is TGTGCCAGCAGCGGGACAGGGCGTAATCAGCCCCAGCATTTT.

The CDR3 DNA sequence: TGTGCCAGCAGCGTAGGAGCGGAGACCTACGAGCAGTACTTC. It specifies CASSVGAETYEQYF. The chain recombines TRBV9 with TRBJ2-7, with D perhaps matching TRBD2 (5 bases). CDR3 length equals 14 residues. Germline V lookup: CDR1 SGDLS, CDR2 YYNGEE. Deletions cut 0 bases from V and 2 bases from J, with 9 bases between.

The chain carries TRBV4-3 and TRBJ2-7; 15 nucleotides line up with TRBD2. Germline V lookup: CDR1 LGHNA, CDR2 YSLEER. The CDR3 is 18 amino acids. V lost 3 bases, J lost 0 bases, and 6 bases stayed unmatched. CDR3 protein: CASSQGLAGGPSSYEQYF. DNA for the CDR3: TGCGCCAGCAGCCAGGGACTAGCGGGGGGCCCTAGCTCCTACGAGCAGTACTTC.

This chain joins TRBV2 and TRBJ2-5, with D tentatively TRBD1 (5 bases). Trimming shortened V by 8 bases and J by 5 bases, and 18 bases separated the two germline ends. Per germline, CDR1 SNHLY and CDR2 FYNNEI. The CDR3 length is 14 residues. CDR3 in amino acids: CASGGQGRFETQYF. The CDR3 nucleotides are TGTGCCAGCGGCGGACAAGGGCGGTTCGAGACCCAGTACTTC.

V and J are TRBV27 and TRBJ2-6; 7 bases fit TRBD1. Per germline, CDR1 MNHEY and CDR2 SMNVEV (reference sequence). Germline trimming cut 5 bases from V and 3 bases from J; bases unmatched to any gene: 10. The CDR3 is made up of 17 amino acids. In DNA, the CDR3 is TGTGCCAGCAGTATTCGGACAGGTCTCCTTGGGGCCAACGTCCTGACTTTC. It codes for CASSIRTGLLGANVLTF.

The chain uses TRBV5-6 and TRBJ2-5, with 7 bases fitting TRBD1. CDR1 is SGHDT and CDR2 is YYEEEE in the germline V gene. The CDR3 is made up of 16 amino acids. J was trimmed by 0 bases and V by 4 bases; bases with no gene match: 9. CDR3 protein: CASSPQGQMDQETQYF. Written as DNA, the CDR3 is TGTGCCAGCAGCCCCCAGGGACAGATGGACCAAGAGACCCAGTACTTC.

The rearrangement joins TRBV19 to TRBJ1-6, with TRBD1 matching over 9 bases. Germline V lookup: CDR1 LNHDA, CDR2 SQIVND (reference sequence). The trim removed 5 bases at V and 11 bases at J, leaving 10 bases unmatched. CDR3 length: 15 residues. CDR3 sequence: CASSEVGQGVPPLHF. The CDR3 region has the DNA TGTGCCAGTAGTGAGGTGGGACAGGGAGTCCCACCCCTCCACTTT.

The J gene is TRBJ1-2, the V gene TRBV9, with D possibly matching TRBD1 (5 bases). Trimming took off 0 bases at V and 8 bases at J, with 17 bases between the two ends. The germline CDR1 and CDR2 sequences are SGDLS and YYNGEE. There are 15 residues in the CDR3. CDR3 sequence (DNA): TGTGCCAGCAGCGTAGCCCCCCGGGGGGATGGGGGCTACACCTTC. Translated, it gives CASSVAPRGDGGYTF. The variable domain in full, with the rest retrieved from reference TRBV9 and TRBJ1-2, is DSGVTQTPKHLITATGQRVTLRCSPRSGDLSVYWYQQSLDQGLQFLIQYYNGEERAKGNILERFSAQQFPDLHSELNLSSLELGDSALYFCASSVAPRGDGGYTFGSGTRLTVV.

Here the CDR3 reads CASSLSGGMSNYGYTF. The CDR3 nucleotides are TGTGCCAGCAGTTTATCCGGGGGGATGTCGAACTATGGCTACACCTTC. The rearrangement uses TRBV27 and TRBJ1-2; the D gene is possibly TRBD1 (5 bases). The CDR3 runs to 16 residues. Germline CDR1 reads MNHEY; CDR2 reads SMNVEV (reference sequence). The V end was cut by 0 bases, the J end by 2 bases, with 13 bases between.

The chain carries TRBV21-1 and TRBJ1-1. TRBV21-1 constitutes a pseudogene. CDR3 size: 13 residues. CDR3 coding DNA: TGTGCCAGCAGCAACTCGGGGAACACTGAAGCTTTCTTT. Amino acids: CASSNSGNTEAFF.

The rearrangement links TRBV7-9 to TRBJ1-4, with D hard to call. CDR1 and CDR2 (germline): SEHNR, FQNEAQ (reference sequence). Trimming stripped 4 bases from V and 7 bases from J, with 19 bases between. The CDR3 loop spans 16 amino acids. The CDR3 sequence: CASSSQRPSSGEKLFF. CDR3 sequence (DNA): TGTGCCAGCAGCTCCCAACGACCTTCATCGGGTGAAAAACTGTTTTTT.

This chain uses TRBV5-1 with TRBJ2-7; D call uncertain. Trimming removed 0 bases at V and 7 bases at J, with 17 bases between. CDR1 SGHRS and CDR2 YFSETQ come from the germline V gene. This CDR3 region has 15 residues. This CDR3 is CASSLELQLYDEQYF. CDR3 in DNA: TGCGCCAGCAGCTTGGAGTTACAGCTCTACGATGAGCAGTACTTC.